Described below is a single T cell receptor beta chain sequence and its context. Per the germline V gene, CDR1 is SEHNR and CDR2 is FQNEAQ (reference sequence). V gave up 4 bases and J gave up 1 base, with 19 bases separating them. This CDR3 spans 17 amino acids. The data were taken from a study of CD8+CD57+ T cells in acquired aplastic anemia. Study background: Healthy CD8+ samples averaged roughly 10 million reads.

Genomic DNA acted as the template from which TCR beta VDJ combination and CDR3 sequence profiling were carried out. TCRdb fed the reads into MiXCR, producing one record per CDR3 protein. The top ten hold around 32% of the sample, which has about 210,000 distinct CDR3 sequences, around 60% seen once. This chain links TRBV7-9 with TRBJ1-1; TRBD1 is a possible D gene (5 bases). Sequencing was done on a sample of sorted CD4+, CD8+, or CD8+CD57+ T cells (not recorded which) from PBMCs. This receptor was identified in a human donor in good health. CDR3 residues: CASSSMGRSQQNTEAFF. The CDR3 coding sequence is TGTGCCAGCAGCTCAATGGGGCGCAGCCAACAGAACACTGAAGCTTTCTTT. Using reference TRBV7-9 and TRBJ1-1 for the parts outside the CDR3, the full variable domain is DTGVSQNPRHKITKRGQNVTFRCDPISEHNRLYWYRQTLGQGPEFLTYFQNEAQLEKSRLLSDRFSAERPKGSFSTLEIQRTEQGDSAMYLCASSSMGRSQQNTEAFFGQGTRLTVV.